This TCR beta chain was sequenced in a study of cytomegalovirus exposure and HLA in healthy donors. Details on this clone: Antigen: not known. This CDR3 is missing its conserved last phenylalanine or tryptophan, likely due to a read error.

The PCR made use of 60 Vbeta and 13 Jbeta primers. TCRdb's table, derived via immunoSEQ multiplex PCR, lists solely in-frame clones and lacks some. This table has 75,000 to 95,000 clones, roughly 69% appearing once. Study outcomes and limitations: The authors excluded some V segments, including TRBV6-2 and TRBV6-3, as indistinguishable. At a 0.05 false discovery rate, a later analysis found around 17,000 TCR beta sequences to be associated with HLA alleles.

At collection, donors were nominally healthy, but unrecorded immune exposures were probable. CDR1 is GTSNPN and CDR2 is SVGIG in the germline V gene (reference sequence). There are 15 residues in the CDR3. Trimming removed 1 base at V and 5 bases at J, with 14 bases between. The chain carries TRBV30 and TRBJ1-4; D perhaps matches TRBD1 (5 bases). This receptor was identified in a man aged 45 to 65 in good health and CMV-seronegative. Sequenced material: PBMCs. The CDR3 protein is CAWSAHRPRNEKLFV. In DNA, the CDR3 is TGTGCCTGGAGTGCTCACAGGCCTCGAAATGAAAAACTGTTTGTT.